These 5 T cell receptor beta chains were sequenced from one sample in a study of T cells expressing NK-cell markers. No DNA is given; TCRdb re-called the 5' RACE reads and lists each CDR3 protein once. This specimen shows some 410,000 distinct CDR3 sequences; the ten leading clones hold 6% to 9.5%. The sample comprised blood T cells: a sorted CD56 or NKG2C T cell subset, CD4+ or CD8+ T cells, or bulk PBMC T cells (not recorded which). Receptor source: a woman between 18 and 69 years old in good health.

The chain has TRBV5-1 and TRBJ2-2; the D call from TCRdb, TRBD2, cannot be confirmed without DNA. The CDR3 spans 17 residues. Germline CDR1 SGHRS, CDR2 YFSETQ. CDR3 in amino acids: CASSLGTSRWKTGELFF.

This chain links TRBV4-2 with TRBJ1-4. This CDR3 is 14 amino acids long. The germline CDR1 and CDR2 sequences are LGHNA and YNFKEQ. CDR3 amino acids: CASSVDRSNEKLFF.

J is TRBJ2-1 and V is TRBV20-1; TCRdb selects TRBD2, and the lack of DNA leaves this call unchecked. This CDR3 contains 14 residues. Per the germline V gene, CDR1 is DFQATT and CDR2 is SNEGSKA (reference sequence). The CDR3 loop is CSALGGRGYNEQFF.

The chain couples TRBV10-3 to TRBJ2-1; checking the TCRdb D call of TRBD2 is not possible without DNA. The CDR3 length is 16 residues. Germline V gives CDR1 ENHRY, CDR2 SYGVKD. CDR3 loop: CAISDSTSGRVYEQFF.

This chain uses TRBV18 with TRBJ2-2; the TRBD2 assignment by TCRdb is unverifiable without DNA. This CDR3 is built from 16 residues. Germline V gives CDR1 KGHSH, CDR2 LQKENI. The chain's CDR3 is CASSPPGLASTGELFF. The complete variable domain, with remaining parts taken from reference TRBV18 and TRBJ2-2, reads NAGVMQNPRHLVRRRGQEARLRCSPMKGHSHVYWYRQLPEEGLKFMVYLQKENIIDESGMPKERFSAEFPKEGPSILRIQQVVRGDSAAYFCASSPPGLASTGELFFGEGSRLTVL.